This record looks at one T cell receptor beta chain sequence and its context. In this sample, this clonotype turned up many times. The antigen it recognizes is unknown. No much larger clonotype is one base removed from it; base qualities were not supplied. A patient counted as having stable Graves' hyperthyroidism if no progression to ophthalmopathy occurred over 18 months of follow-up. Hyperthyroidism patients were newly diagnosed, had a disease duration of under 2 months, and were aged 18 to 65 years. Patients with uncontrolled infections, other autoimmune diseases, pregnancy or lactation were excluded. Diagnoses were established on the basis of clinical symptoms, serum thyroxine and TRAb, thyroid ultrasound, and orbital computed tomography. PBMCs were separated from over 9 ml of fresh peripheral blood using Ficoll-Paque density gradient centrifugation. Total RNA was extracted with Trizol reagent, and quality was checked on an Agilent 2100 Bioanalyzer.

TCR beta CDR3 regions were amplified from RNA transcripts. A first-round RT-PCR of the TCR CDR3 used the HTBI primer set with the Qiagen OneStep RT-PCR kit. The libraries were constructed in a second round of multiplex PCR and then size-selected and purified. The libraries were sequenced on an Illumina HiSeq2000 using paired-end 100 bp reads. Per the source publication's procedure: SOAPnuke was used to process the raw data, throwing out any read that contained adapters or uncalled bases, had a mean Phred below 15, or lacked an exact constant-primer or identifier match. COPE v1.2.5 was used to merge high-quality paired reads, and clonotypes were defined as unique nucleotide sequences. Clonotypes were aligned to IMGT TRBV, TRBD and TRBJ reference segments using MiTCR v1.1. Analysis was restricted to V-J combinations with a frequency above 0.0001, which covered 98% to 99.2% of repertoires. The TCS score was defined as the ratio of F50 (clonal expansion) to E x V (chaos), calculated using BLOSUM62-based TCRdist between CDR3 peptides within each V-J. Welch's t-statistics and random forest reduced roughly 530 V-J features to around 14, which were used in a naive Bayes classifier (R e1071). TCRdb reprocessed the public reads (quality trimming at Q25 with fastp, clone calling with MiXCR) and kept in-frame beta chains. Each entry is one CDR3 protein sequence, shown with its most common DNA and genes. What appears here as the V and J calls and clone size reflects TCRdb's work, not the paper's. The sample records 300,000 to 400,000 distinct CDR3 sequences, around a fifth of which are singletons. Around 50% of the sample lies in the top ten.

These data belong to a study of T cells in Graves' hyperthyroidism and ophthalmopathy (dated by TCRdb to the late 2010s). About the investigation overall: Peripheral blood was collected at initial diagnosis, before any treatment. To identify distinguishing TCR V-J signatures, a discovery cohort of around 100 patients was used, comprising some 45 with Graves' ophthalmopathy and 57 with stable Graves' hyperthyroidism. Prospective prediction of ophthalmopathy was tested in an independent validation cohort consisting of 18 hyperthyroidism patients and some 17 patients who later progressed to ophthalmopathy. For training and testing, the roughly 97 patients in the discovery cohort were randomly divided in a 7:3 ratio. In six Graves' hyperthyroidism patients, the study also compared T-cell repertoires from thyroid tissue with T-cell repertoires from blood. Following sampling, methimazole starting at 30 mg daily was given to hyperthyroidism patients, and high-dose intravenous methylprednisolone was given to ophthalmopathy patients. The paper reports TCR Vbeta CDR3 sequencing of approximately 130 peripheral blood samples: around 41 ophthalmopathy, under 80 hyperthyroidism and approximately 17 progressor patients. The full study reports these points: Sample size was not statistically predetermined, and blinding of investigators to group allocation was not performed. In validation, the model predicted progression to ophthalmopathy with 55% to 71% sensitivity and approximately 78% specificity, a median of about 6 months before onset. Most expanded thyroid clonotypes (frequency above 0.001) were also detected in blood, a finding suggesting that blood repertoires may reflect thyroid immune responses. In cross-validation, a model built on a 13 V-J signature told ophthalmopathy apart from stable hyperthyroidism with under 90% sensitivity and around 84% specificity, and in testing the same model reached 80%/75%.

Including cysteine and phenylalanine, the CDR3 has 13 amino acids. Solely the CDR3 DNA is kept, with 39 bases framed from the first base. The V end loses 4 bases and the J end loses 1 base, and a stretch of 8 bases separates them. CDR1 and CDR2 are read off the germline V gene as SGHDT and YYEEEE. Recombination connected TRBV5-6 to TRBJ1-1, with the D gene not confidently named. The TCR originated in a woman aged 45 to 65 with Graves' hyperthyroidism. What was sequenced was blood. The sequenced DNA: TGTGCCAGCAGCCGAGGATCGAACACTGAAGCTTTCTTT. This gives the protein CASSRGSNTEAFF.